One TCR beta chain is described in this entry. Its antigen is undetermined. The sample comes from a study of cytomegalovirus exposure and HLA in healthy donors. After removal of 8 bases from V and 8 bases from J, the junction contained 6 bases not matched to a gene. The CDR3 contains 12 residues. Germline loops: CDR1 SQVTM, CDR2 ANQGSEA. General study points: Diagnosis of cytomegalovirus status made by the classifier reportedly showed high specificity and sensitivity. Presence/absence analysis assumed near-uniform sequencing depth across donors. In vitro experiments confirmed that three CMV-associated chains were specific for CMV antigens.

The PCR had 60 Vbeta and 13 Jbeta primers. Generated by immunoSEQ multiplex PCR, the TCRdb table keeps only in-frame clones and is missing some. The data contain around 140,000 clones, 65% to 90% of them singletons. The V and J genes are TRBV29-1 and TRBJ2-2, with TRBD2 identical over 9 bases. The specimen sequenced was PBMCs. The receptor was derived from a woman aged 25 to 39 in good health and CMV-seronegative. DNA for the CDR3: TGCAGCAGAGCGGGAGGTAGTGGGGAGCTGTTTTTT. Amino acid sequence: CSRAGGSGELFF.